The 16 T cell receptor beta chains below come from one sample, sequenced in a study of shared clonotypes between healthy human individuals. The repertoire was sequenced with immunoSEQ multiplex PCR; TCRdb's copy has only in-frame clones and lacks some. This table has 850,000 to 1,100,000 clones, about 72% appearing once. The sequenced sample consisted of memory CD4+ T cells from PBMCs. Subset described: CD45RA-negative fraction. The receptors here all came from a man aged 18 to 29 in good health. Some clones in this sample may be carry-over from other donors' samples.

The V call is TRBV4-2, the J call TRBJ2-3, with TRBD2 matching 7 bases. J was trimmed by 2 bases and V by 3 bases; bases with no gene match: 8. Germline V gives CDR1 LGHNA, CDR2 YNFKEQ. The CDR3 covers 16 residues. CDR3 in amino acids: CASSQRASGDTDTQYF. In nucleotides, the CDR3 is TGTGCCAGCAGCCAGCGGGCTAGCGGAGACACAGATACGCAGTATTTT.

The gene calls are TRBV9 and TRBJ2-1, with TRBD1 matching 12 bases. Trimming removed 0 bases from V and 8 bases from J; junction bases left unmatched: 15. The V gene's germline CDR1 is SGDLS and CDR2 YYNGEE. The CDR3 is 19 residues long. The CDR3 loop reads CASSVEGRGQGALRDEQFF. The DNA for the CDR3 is TGTGCCAGCAGCGTAGAGGGGAGGGGACAGGGGGCCCTCCGGGATGAGCAGTTCTTC. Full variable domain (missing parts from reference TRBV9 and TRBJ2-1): DSGVTQTPKHLITATGQRVTLRCSPRSGDLSVYWYQQSLDQGLQFLIQYYNGEERAKGNILERFSAQQFPDLHSELNLSSLELGDSALYFCASSVEGRGQGALRDEQFFGPGTRLTVL.

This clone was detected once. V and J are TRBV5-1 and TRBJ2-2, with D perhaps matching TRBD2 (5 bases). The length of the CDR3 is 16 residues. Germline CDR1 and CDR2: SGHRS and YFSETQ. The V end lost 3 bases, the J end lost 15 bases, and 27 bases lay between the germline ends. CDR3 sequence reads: CASSSPPYTGSSGVFF. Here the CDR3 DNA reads TGCGCCAGCAGCTCCCCTCCCTATACGGGATCCTCCGGGGTGTTTTTT. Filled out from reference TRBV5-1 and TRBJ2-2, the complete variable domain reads KAGVTQTPRYLIKTRGQQVTLSCSPISGHRSVSWYQQTPGQGLQFLFEYFSETQRNKGNFPGRFSGRQFSNSRSEMNVSTLELGDSALYLCASSSPPYTGSSGVFFGEGSRLTVL.

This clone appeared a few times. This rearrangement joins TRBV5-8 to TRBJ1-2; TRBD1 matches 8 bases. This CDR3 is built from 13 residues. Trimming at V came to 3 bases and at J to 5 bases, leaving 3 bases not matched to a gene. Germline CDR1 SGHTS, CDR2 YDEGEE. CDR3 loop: CASSSGQGYGYTF. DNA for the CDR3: TGTGCCAGCAGCTCAGGACAGGGATATGGCTACACCTTC.

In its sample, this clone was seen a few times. The CDR3 nucleotides are TGTGCCAGCAGCCCCGATCCGGGAAACACCATATATTTT. Encoded protein: CASSPDPGNTIYF. V is TRBV7-3 and J is TRBJ1-3; D uncertain. The ends were cut back, 5 bases at V and 4 bases at J, with 9 bases in the middle. In germline, CDR1 is SGHTA, CDR2 FQGTGA. The CDR3 is 13 amino acids.

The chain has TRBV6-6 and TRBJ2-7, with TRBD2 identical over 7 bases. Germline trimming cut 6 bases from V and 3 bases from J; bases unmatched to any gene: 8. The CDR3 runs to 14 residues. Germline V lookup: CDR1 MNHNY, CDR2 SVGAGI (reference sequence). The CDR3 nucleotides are TGTGCCAGCAGCCGAGCGGGATCCCTCTACGAGCAGTACTTC. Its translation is CASSRAGSLYEQYF.

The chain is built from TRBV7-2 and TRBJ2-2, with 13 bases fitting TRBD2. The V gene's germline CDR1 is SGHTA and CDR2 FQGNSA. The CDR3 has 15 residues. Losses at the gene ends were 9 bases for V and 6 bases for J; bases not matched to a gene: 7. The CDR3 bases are TGTGCCAGAACCGGGGGACTAGCGGGGTCCGGGGAGCTGTTTTTT. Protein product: CARTGGLAGSGELFF.

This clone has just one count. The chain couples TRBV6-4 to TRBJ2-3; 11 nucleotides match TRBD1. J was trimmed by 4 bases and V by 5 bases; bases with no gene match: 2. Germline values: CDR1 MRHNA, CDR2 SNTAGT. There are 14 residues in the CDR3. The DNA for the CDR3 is TGTGCCAGCAGTCTGGGACAGGGGGCAGATACGCAGTATTTT. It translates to CASSLGQGADTQYF.

CDR3 in amino acids: CASSPEGAGGGYEQYF. The DNA for the CDR3 is TGTGCCAGCTCACCCGAGGGGGCAGGGGGCGGCTACGAGCAGTACTTC. The chain links TRBV18 to TRBJ2-7, with TRBD1 matching over 8 bases. The CDR3 runs to 16 residues. The germline V gene has CDR1 KGHSH and CDR2 LQKENI. The V and J ends lost 3 bases and 3 bases, in that order; junction bases with no gene match: 10.

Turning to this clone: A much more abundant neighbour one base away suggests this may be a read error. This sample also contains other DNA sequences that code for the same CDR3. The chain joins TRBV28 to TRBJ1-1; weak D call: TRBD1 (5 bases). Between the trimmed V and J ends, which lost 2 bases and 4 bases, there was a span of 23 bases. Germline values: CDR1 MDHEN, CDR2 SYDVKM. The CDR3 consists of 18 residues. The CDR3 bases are TGTGCCAGCAGTTTACCCACCTCCACTAGGGGCGCGGTCACTGAAGCTTTCTTT. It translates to CASSLPTSTRGAVTEAFF.

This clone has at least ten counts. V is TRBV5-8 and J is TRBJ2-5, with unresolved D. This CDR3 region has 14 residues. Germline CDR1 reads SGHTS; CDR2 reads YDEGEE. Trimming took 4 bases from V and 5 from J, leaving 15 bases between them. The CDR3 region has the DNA TGTGCCAGCAGCACTCGAGGTGGTTGGGAGACCCAGTACTTC. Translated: CASSTRGGWETQYF.

CDR3 DNA: TGTGCCAGCAGCGTGGCCCTAGGGAAAAACATTCAGTACTTC. Its protein is CASSVALGKNIQYF. This chain links TRBV5-4 with TRBJ2-4; D is unclear. V was cut by 4 bases and J by 4 bases, with 12 bases left in between. The CDR3 has 14 residues. CDR1 and CDR2 from the germline V gene are SGHNT and YYREEE (reference sequence).

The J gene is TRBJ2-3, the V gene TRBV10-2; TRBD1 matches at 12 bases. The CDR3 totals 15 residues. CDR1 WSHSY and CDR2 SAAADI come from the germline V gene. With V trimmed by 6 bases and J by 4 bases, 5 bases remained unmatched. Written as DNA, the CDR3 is TGCGCCAGCAGGGGGGACAGGGGGCGCCCAGATACGCAGTATTTT. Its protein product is CASRGDRGRPDTQYF.

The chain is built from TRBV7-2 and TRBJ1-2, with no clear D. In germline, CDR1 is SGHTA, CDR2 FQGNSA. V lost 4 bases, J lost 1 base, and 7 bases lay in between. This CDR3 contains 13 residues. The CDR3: CASSSTVNYGYTF. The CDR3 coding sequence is TGTGCCAGCAGCTCCACAGTTAACTATGGCTACACCTTC.

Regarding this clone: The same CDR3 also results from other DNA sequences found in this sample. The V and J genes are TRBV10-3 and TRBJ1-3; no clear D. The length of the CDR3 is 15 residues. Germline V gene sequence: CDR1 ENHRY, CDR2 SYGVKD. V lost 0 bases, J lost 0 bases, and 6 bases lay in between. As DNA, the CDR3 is TGTGCCATCAGTGAGTCGGGGAACTCTGGAAACACCATATATTTT. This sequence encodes CAISESGNSGNTIYF.

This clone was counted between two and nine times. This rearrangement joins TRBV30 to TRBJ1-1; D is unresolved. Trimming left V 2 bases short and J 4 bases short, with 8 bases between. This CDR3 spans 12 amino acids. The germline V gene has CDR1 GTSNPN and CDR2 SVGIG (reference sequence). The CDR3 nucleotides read TGTGCCTGGAGTTGGAGAGGCACTGAAGCTTTCTTT. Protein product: CAWSWRGTEAFF.